The 13 T cell receptor beta chains presented below share a single source sample, sequenced in a study of CD8 T cells in Susac syndrome. Reverse transcription of about 0.45 to 1 ug RNA was performed with random hexamers. From the immunoSEQ multiplex PCR reads, TCRdb called clonotypes with MiXCR, one entry per CDR3 protein. The table lists about 180,000 distinct CDR3 sequences, roughly 94% of them singletons. Sample: CD4+ T cells from PBMCs. The receptors derive from a human donor with Susac syndrome.

This sequence joins TRBV5-4 and TRBJ2-7; TRBD2 is a possible D gene (5 bases). The CDR3 contains 14 residues. Trimming removed 4 bases from V and 3 bases from J, with 14 bases in between. The germline V gene encodes CDR1 SGHNT and CDR2 YYREEE (reference sequence). CDR3 sequence (DNA): TGTGCCAGCAGCCAAGGAGGACGAATCTACGAGCAGTACTTC. It is translated as CASSQGGRIYEQYF.

This chain uses TRBV27 with TRBJ1-1; 9 bases match TRBD1. Germline V gene lookup returns CDR1 MNHEY and CDR2 SMNVEV (reference sequence). The CDR3 is 17 residues long. The V segment lost 1 base and the J segment 0 bases; nucleotides outside the gene matches: 6. The CDR3 reads CASSLYRGQSMNTEAFF. For the CDR3, the DNA is TGTGCCAGCAGTTTATACAGGGGGCAAAGTATGAACACTGAAGCTTTCTTT.

This clonotype was counted only a few times. J is TRBJ1-1 and V is TRBV7-9, with 7 positions matching TRBD1. The CDR3 runs to 13 residues. With V trimmed by 8 bases and J by 0 bases, 3 bases remained unmatched. Germline V CDR1 and CDR2: SEHNR, FQNEAQ (reference sequence). The CDR3 region is CASGTVMNTEAFF. In DNA, the CDR3 is TGTGCCAGCGGGACAGTGATGAACACTGAAGCTTTCTTT.

The V call is TRBV20-1, the J call TRBJ1-5; D unclear. CDR3 length equals 13 residues. Germline CDR1 reads DFQATT; CDR2 reads SNEGSKA (reference sequence). Trimming removed 3 bases from V and 4 bases from J, with 10 bases in between. The chain's CDR3 is CSASSKLNQPQHF. The CDR3 DNA reads TGCAGTGCTAGTAGTAAATTGAATCAGCCCCAGCATTTT.

The count of this clonotype is one. The chain uses TRBV6-5 and TRBJ1-5; possible D gene TRBD1, 5 bases. V dropped 8 bases and J dropped 6 bases, with 14 bases sitting between them. The CDR3 has 13 amino acids. Germline V gene data show CDR1 as MNHEY and CDR2 as SVGAGI. CDR3 residues: CASSRGAGQPQHF. The CDR3 region has the DNA TGTGCCAGCTCCCGGGGCGCAGGTCAGCCCCAGCATTTT.

The chain is built from TRBV28 and TRBJ2-7; TRBD2 matches 7 bases. Germline values: CDR1 MDHEN, CDR2 SYDVKM. This CDR3 spans 15 amino acids. J lost 5 bases, V lost 6 bases, and 13 bases had no gene match. The CDR3 coding sequence is TGTGCCAGCAGCCATTCGACAGCGGGGAAAAACGAGCAGTACTTC. It codes for CASSHSTAGKNEQYF.

The chain couples TRBV20-1 to TRBJ1-5, with 8 bases identical to TRBD1. The length of the CDR3 is 16 residues. CDR1 is DFQATT, CDR2 SNEGSKA, per germline (reference sequence). V trimming: 1 base; J trimming: 2 bases; junction bases outside the gene matches: 7. This CDR3 is CSARAYGTGGNQPQHF. As DNA, the CDR3 is TGCAGTGCTAGAGCGTACGGGACAGGCGGCAATCAGCCCCAGCATTTT.

The genes are TRBV7-9 and TRBJ2-4; the match to TRBD2 covers 7 bases. Trimming took 5 bases from V and 0 from J; bases not matched to a gene: 13. The germline CDR1 and CDR2 sequences are SEHNR and FQNEAQ (reference sequence). The CDR3 is made up of 18 amino acids. CDR3 nucleotides: TGTGCCAGCAGCCTTTCAAGACTAGCTGGCCTAGCCAAAAACATTCAGTACTTC. This translates into CASSLSRLAGLAKNIQYF.

The chain employs TRBV29-1 and TRBJ2-1, with no clear D. The germline V gene has CDR1 SQVTM and CDR2 ANQGSEA. The CDR3 covers 11 residues. V was clipped by 4 bases and J by 6 bases, with 7 bases between them. The DNA for the CDR3 is TGCAGCGTTGGAGATTCCAATGAGCAGTTCTTC. Translating it yields CSVGDSNEQFF.

This sequence joins TRBV28 and TRBJ1-5, with 7 bases identical to TRBD1. This CDR3 region has 12 residues. Germline CDR1 is MDHEN and CDR2 is SYDVKM. The J segment lost 7 bases and the V segment lost 5 bases, leaving 2 bases of the junction unmatched. CDR3 sequence (DNA): TGTGCCAGCAGTCAAGGGGGCCAGCCCCAGCATTTT. Its translation: CASSQGGQPQHF.

Notes on this clonotype: A junction boundary mismatches the germline segment, possibly from a read error. The chain couples TRBV7-9 to TRBJ2-7; D remains ambiguous. This CDR3 contains 9 residues. CDR1 and CDR2 from the germline V gene are SEHNR and FQNEAQ (reference sequence). CDR3 sequence (DNA): TGTGCCAGCAGCCCCCCGGGTGGCTTC. It codes for CASSPPGGF.

J is TRBJ2-3 and V is TRBV2, with D possibly TRBD2 on 5 matching bases. Trimming pared 6 bases from V and 0 bases from J, leaving 13 bases between. CDR1 is SNHLY, CDR2 FYNNEI, per germline. The CDR3 has 15 residues. The CDR3 reads CASRTSRASTDTQYF. The CDR3 DNA follows: TGTGCCAGCAGAACGTCGCGGGCTAGCACAGATACGCAGTATTTT.

CDR3 DNA: TGTGCCTGGAGACAGGACAGGGCTGGAGAGCAGTACTTC. It translates to CAWRQDRAGEQYF. V is TRBV30 and J is TRBJ2-7, with 8 bases aligning to TRBD1. Germline V CDR1 and CDR2: GTSNPN, SVGIG (reference sequence). J gave up 7 bases and V 3 bases, and 8 bases lay outside the gene matches. The length of the CDR3 is 13 residues. Drawing the rest from reference TRBV30 and TRBJ2-7, the complete variable domain is SQTIHQWPATLVQPVGSPLSLECTVEGTSNPNLYWYRQAAGRGLQLLFYSVGIGQISSEVPQNLSASRPQDRQFILSSKKLLLSDSGFYLCAWRQDRAGEQYFGPGTRLTVT.